This T cell receptor (beta chain) came from a study of blood T cell repertoires in COVID-19. Trimming removed 2 bases at V and 6 bases at J, with 19 bases between. There are 16 residues in the CDR3. The germline V gene encodes CDR1 KGHSH and CDR2 LQKENI. Methods used by the authors: Reference gene primer amplification gave estimated nucleated cell counts. The assay was immunoSEQ multiplex PCR, and TCRdb's table has in-frame clones only and misses some. The DNA was the basis for D and trimming; V, J and clone size are from that table. The sample contains more than 150,000 clones, approximately 88% of which appear only once.

The rearrangement joins TRBV18 to TRBJ1-1; possibly TRBD1 for D (6 bases). The TCR comes from a man aged 35 to 55 with acute or convalescent COVID-19. The sequencing input was peripheral blood. CDR3 amino acids: CASSPSNRVSVAEAFF. The CDR3 nucleotides are TGTGCCAGCTCACCAAGTAACAGGGTATCCGTCGCTGAAGCTTTCTTT.